The present T cell receptor beta chain was sequenced within a study of T-cell memory formation after mild COVID-19. Findings and limits, study-wide: Of the contracting clones, CD4+ ones lay mainly in CM and EM, and CD8+ ones in EMRA.

TCRdb recomputed calls from the 5' RACE reads with MiXCR, one row per CDR3 protein. The top ten clones hold about 40% of a sample with 100,000 or so distinct CDR3 sequences, around 10% of them seen once. This CDR3 comprises 15 residues. From germline, CDR1 is SNHLY and CDR2 FYNNEI. V shed 7 bases and J shed 2 bases, with 18 bases lying between them. This clonotype was found many times. Its antigen is undetermined. This TCR derives from a man between 18 and 35 years old who had mild COVID-19 (a few samples of this study predate the infection). Cell type and time point are not known. The source material was PBMCs or a T cell subset sorted from them (not recorded which). The chain is built from TRBV2 and TRBJ2-7; a weak D match, TRBD1 (6 bases). Here the CDR3 reads CASTSLDSLPYEQYF. Here the CDR3 DNA reads TGTGCCAGCACCTCATTGGACAGTCTCCCCTACGAGCAGTACTTC.